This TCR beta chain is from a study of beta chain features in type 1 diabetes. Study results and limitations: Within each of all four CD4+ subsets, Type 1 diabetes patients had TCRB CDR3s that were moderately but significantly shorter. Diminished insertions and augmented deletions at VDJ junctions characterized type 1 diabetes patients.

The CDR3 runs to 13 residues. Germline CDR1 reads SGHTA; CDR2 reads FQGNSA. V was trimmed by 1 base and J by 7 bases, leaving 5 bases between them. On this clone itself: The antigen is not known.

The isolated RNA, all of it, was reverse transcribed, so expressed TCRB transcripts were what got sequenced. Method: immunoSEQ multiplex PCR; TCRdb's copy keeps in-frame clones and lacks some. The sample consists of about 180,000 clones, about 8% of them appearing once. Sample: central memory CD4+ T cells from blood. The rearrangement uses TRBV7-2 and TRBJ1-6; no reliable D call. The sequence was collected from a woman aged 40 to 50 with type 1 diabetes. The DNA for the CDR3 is TGTGCCAGCAGCTTAGAACGGAATTCACCCCTCCACTTT. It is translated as CASSLERNSPLHF.